This entry lists 8 T cell receptor beta chains sequenced from one sample in a study of blood T cells in healthy people across ages. Sample-barcoded 5' priming and a J-beta primer mix drove a second PCR of roughly 7 to 11 cycles. Using its own MiXCR run on the 5' RACE reads, TCRdb lists one record per CDR3 protein. Of about 1.4 million distinct CDR3 sequences detected, approximately 59% appear once; the ten largest clones hold 5% to 7%. Sequenced sample: blood. The receptors shown here come from a man between 18 and 35 years old in good health.

A single count supports this clonotype. The rearrangement joins TRBV20-1 to TRBJ2-1; the match to TRBD2 covers 14 bases. CDR1 is DFQATT and CDR2 is SNEGSKA in the germline V gene (reference sequence). The CDR3 loop spans 16 amino acids. Trimming at V came to 0 bases and at J to 10 bases, leaving 8 bases not matched to a gene. The CDR3 nucleotides read TGCAGTGCTAGAGACCGGGGGACTAGCGGGAGTGTGGAGCAGTTCTTC. Residues: CSARDRGTSGSVEQFF.

This clonotype occurred a few times. The chain is built from TRBV7-2 and TRBJ2-7; a weak D match, TRBD2 (6 bases). V lost 0 bases, J lost 2 bases, and 11 bases lay in between. The CDR3 consists of 15 residues. CDR1 is SGHTA, CDR2 FQGNSA, per germline. CDR3 sequence: CASSLAGLGAYEQYF. DNA for the CDR3: TGTGCCAGCAGCTTAGCGGGACTCGGCGCCTACGAGCAGTACTTC.

This clonotype was seen only a few times. The chain combines TRBV20-1 with TRBJ2-3; D not resolved. Trimming stripped 0 bases from V and 3 bases from J, with 4 bases between. In germline, CDR1 is DFQATT, CDR2 SNEGSKA (reference sequence). This CDR3 is built from 12 residues. The CDR3 here is CSARETTDTQYF. The CDR3 DNA reads as TGCAGTGCTAGAGAGACTACAGATACGCAGTATTTT.

This chain uses TRBV7-8 with TRBJ2-5, with D maybe TRBD2 (5 bases). Trimming removed 1 base from V and 12 bases from J, with 18 bases in between. The germline V gene encodes CDR1 SGHVS and CDR2 FQNEAQ. CDR3 size: 14 residues. The CDR3 loop reads CASSLDAAVPGEYF. The CDR3 nucleotides read TGTGCCAGCAGCTTAGATGCGGCAGTCCCCGGGGAGTACTTC.

This clonotype appeared a few times. This chain links TRBV12-3 or TRBV12-4 with TRBJ2-5; 7 bases agree with TRBD1. The CDR3 is 13 residues long. V gave up 6 bases and J gave up 5 bases; unmatched junction bases: 6. The CDR3 loop is CASRGTARETQYF. CDR3 nucleotides: TGTGCCAGCAGGGGGACAGCAAGGGAGACCCAGTACTTC.

The chain carries TRBV4-3 and TRBJ2-1, with 9 bases fitting TRBD2. Germline CDR1 and CDR2: LGHNA and YSLEER. This CDR3 has 16 residues. V lost 0 bases, J lost 11 bases, and 11 bases stayed unmatched. The CDR3: CASSQDRAGGITKQFF. The DNA for the CDR3 is TGCGCCAGCAGCCAAGATCGCGCGGGGGGGATCACCAAGCAGTTCTTC.

This clonotype was picked up a small number of times. This chain uses TRBV12-3 or TRBV12-4 with TRBJ2-3, with D possibly being TRBD2 (6 bases). The CDR3 extends over 16 amino acids. V lost 5 bases to trimming and J lost 0 bases, with 15 bases between them. The CDR3 sequence: CASSPLGEVSTDTQYF. Here the CDR3 DNA reads TGTGCCAGCAGTCCACTAGGGGAGGTTAGCACAGATACGCAGTATTTT.

The DNA of the CDR3 is TGCAGTGCTAGAGACCAGGGTCCTGGGGCCAACGTCCTGACTTTC. Its protein product is CSARDQGPGANVLTF. The chain carries TRBV20-1 and TRBJ2-6, with D possibly matching TRBD1 (5 bases). V gave up 0 bases and J gave up 2 bases, with 8 bases separating them. The CDR3 spans 15 residues. Germline V gene sequence: CDR1 DFQATT, CDR2 SNEGSKA (reference sequence).